This TCR beta chain was recorded in a study of shared clonotypes between healthy human individuals. Study-wide findings and caveats: Read depth was anticipated to influence clonotype sharing among donors. Blood alone was sampled, and tissue repertoires likely differ. The study found lower generation probabilities in non-shared clonotypes than in those shared by all four donors. The study generally estimated greater richness for naive than memory subsets.

This clone occurred a few times. Its matching antigen is unknown. TCRdb's copy holds only in-frame clones and misses some; the assay was immunoSEQ multiplex PCR. This sample yields over 2 million clones, of which about 90% are seen a single time; around 0.4% belongs to the top ten. The sequenced sample consisted of naive CD4+ T cells from PBMCs. The subset: CD45RA+ positively selected. The source of this sequence is a man aged 18 to 29 in good health. Some clones in this sample may be carry-over from other donors' samples.

The CDR3, as DNA: TGTGCCAGCAGGGACATTCAGTACTTC. Its translation is CASRDIQYF. The rearrangement joins TRBV7-7 to TRBJ2-4, with D hard to call. The V and J ends lost 6 bases and 8 bases respectively, with 2 bases between them. Germline loops: CDR1 SSHAT, CDR2 FNYEAQ (reference sequence). The CDR3 sequence is 9 residues long.